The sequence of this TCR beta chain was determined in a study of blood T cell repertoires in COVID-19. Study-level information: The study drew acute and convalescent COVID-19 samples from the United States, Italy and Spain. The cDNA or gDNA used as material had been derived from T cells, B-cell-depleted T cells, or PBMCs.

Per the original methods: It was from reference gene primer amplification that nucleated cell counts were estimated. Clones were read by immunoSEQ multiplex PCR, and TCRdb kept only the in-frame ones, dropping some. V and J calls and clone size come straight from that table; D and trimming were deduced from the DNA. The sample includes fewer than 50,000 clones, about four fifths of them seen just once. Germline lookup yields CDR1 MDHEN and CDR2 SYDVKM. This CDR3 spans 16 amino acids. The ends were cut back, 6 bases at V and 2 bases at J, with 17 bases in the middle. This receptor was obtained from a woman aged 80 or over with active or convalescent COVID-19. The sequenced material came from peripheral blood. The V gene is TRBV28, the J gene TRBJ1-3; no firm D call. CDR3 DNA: TGTGCCAGCAGCTCTCCCGTGGCACCAGCTGGAAACACCATATATTTT. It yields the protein CASSSPVAPAGNTIYF. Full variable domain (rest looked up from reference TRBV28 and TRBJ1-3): DVKVTQSSRYLVKRTGEKVFLECVQDMDHENMFWYRQDPGLGLRLIYFSYDVKMKEKGDIPEGYSVSREKKERFSLILESASTNQTSMYLCASSSPVAPAGNTIYFGEGSWLTVV.